The clone carrying this TCR beta chain was recorded once. Under the authors' procedure: Quantification of nucleated cells was approximated via reference gene primer amplification. Sequenced by immunoSEQ multiplex PCR; TCRdb stores in-frame clones only, minus some. V, J and clone size reflect that table, while D and trimming were determined from the DNA. Here the sample spans about 180,000 clones, around 88% being singletons. The data belong to a study of blood T cell repertoires in COVID-19. Overall study context: COVID-19 samples collected from the United States, Italy and Spain covered acute and convalescent phases.

The CDR3 covers 12 residues. The V end was cut by 8 bases, the J end by 3 bases, with 11 bases between. Germline-derived CDR1 and CDR2 are GTSNPN and SVGIG (reference sequence). The chain couples TRBV30 to TRBJ1-5; D gene uncertain. This clonotype originated in a woman aged 25 to 39 with acute or convalescent COVID-19. Sequenced input: peripheral blood. CDR3: CAAGETNQPQHF. The CDR3 DNA is TGTGCCGCCGGGGAGACCAATCAGCCCCAGCATTTT.